The source of this T cell receptor beta chain is a study of T-cell memory formation after mild COVID-19. Study-wide points: Of the contracting clones, CD4+ ones lay mainly in CM and EM, and CD8+ ones in EMRA. Cross-reactive memory seemingly joined, as some responding clones were found in pre-infection memory. Second-wave clones with a day 37 peak had unconfirmed SARS-CoV-2 specificity.

TCRdb ran MiXCR on the 5' RACE reads and lists one entry per CDR3 protein. In the table there are some 350,000 distinct CDR3 sequences, 13% of which are singletons. Germline V gives CDR1 SGHRS, CDR2 YFSETQ. The CDR3 spans 16 residues. V lost 0 bases, J lost 7 bases, and 6 bases stayed unmatched. This clonotype turned up a few times. Antigen specificity is unknown. The chain uses TRBV5-1 and TRBJ1-4, with 10 bases matching TRBD1. The specimen was PBMCs or a T cell subset sorted from them (not recorded which). The TCR originated in a man between 18 and 29 years old who had mild COVID-19 (a few samples of this study predate the infection). Cell type and time point are not known. Here the CDR3 reads CASSLAGGQGVEKLFF. CDR3 in DNA: TGCGCCAGCAGCTTGGCTGGTGGACAGGGGGTTGAAAAACTGTTTTTT.